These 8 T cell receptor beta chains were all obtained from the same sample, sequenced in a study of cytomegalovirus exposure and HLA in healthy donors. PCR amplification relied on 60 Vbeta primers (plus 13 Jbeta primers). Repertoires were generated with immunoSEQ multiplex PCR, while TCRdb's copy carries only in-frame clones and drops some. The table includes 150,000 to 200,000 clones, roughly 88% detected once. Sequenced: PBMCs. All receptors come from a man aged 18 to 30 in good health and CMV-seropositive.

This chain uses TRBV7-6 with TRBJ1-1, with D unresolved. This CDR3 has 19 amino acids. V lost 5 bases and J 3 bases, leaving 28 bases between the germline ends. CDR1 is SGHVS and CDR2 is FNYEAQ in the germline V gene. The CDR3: CASSGAPRVRSGKDTEAFF. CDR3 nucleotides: TGTGCCAGCAGCGGAGCCCCCCGGGTCCGAAGTGGTAAGGACACTGAAGCTTTCTTT.

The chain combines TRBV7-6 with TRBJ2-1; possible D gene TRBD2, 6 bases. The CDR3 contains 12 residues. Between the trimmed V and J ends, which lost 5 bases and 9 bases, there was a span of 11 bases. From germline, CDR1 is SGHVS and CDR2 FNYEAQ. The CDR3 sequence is CASSPRGSEQFF. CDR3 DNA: TGTGCCAGCAGCCCCCGGGGGAGTGAGCAGTTCTTC.

For the CDR3, the DNA is TGCGCCAGCAGCCAGCTGGGACAGGGTTCAAATACGCAGTATTTT. Translated: CASSQLGQGSNTQYF. This rearrangement joins TRBV4-3 to TRBJ2-3, with 9 nucleotides matching TRBD1. Germline V gene sequence: CDR1 LGHNA, CDR2 YSLEER. This CDR3 spans 15 amino acids. Germline trimming cut 3 bases from V and 7 bases from J; bases unmatched to any gene: 8.

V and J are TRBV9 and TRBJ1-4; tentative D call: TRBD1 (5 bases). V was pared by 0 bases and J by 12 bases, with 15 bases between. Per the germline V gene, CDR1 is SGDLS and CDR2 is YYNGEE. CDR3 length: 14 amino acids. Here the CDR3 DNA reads TGTGCCAGCAGCGTAGGCGGGGCCGACCCCCAACTGTTTTTT. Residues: CASSVGGADPQLFF.

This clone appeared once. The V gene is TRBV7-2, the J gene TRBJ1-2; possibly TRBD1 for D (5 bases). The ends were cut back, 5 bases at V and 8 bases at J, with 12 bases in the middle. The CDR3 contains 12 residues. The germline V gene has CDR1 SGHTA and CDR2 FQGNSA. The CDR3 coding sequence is TGTGCCAGCAGCGTTCCAGGGCGAGGCTACACCTTC. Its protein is CASSVPGRGYTF. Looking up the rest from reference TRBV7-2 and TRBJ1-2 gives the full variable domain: GAGVSQSPSNKVTEKGKDVELRCDPISGHTALYWYRQSLGQGLEFLIYFQGNSAPDKSGLPSDRFSAERTGGSVSTLTIQRTQQEDSAVYLCASSVPGRGYTFGSGTRLTVV.

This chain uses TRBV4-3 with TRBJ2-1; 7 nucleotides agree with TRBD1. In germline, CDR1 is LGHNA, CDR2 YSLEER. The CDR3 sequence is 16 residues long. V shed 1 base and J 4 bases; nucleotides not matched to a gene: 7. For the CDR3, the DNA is TGCGCCAGCAGCCAAGCCCTTAGGGGGCCATACAATGAGCAGTTCTTC. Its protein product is CASSQALRGPYNEQFF.

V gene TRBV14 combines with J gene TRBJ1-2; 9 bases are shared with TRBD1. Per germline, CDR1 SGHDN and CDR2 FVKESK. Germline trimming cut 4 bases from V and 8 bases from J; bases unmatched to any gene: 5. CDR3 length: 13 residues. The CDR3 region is CASSPRTGDGYTF. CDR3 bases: TGTGCCAGCAGCCCACGGACAGGGGACGGCTACACCTTC.

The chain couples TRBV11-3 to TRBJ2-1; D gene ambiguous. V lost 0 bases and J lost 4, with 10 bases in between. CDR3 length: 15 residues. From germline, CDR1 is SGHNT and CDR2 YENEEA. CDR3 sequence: CASSLDLGQYNEQFF. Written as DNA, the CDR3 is TGTGCCAGCAGCTTAGATCTTGGGCAGTACAATGAGCAGTTCTTC.